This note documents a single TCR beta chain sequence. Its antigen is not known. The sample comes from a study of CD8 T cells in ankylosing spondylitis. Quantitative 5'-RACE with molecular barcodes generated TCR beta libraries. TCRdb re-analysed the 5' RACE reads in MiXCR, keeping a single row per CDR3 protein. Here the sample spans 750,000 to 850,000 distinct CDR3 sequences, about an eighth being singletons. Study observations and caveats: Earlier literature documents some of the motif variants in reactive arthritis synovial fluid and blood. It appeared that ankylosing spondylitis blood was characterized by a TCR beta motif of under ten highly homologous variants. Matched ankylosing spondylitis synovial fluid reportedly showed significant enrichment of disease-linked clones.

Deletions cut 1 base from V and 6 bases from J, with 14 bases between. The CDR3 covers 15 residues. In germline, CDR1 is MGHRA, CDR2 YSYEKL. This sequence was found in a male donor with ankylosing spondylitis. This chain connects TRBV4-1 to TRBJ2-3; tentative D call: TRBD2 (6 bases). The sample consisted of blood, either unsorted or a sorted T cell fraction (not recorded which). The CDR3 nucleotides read TGCGCCAGCAGCCAAGTAAGAACTAGCCGGGATACGCAGTATTTT. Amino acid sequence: CASSQVRTSRDTQYF.